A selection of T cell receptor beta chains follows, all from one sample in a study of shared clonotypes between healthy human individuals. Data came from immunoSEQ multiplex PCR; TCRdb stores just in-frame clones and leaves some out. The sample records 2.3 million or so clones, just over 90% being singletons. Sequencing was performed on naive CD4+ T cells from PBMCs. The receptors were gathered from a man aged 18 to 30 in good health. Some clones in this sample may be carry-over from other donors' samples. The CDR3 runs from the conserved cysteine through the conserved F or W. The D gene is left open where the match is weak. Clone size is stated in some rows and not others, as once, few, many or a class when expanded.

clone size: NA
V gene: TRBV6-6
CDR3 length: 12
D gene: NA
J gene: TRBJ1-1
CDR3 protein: CASSYSVGLAFF
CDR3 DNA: TGTGCCAGCAGTTACTCTGTCGGGCTAGCTTTCTTT

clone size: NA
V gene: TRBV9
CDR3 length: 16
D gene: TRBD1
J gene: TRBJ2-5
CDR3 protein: CASSVAPGQGQETQYF
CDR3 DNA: TGTGCCAGCAGCGTAGCTCCCGGACAGGGCCAAGAGACCCAGTACTTC

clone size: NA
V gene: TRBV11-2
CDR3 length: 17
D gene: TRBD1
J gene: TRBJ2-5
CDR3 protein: CASSLLSSRGQGETQYF
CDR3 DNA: TGTGCCAGCAGCTTACTGTCGAGCAGGGGGCAGGGGGAGACCCAGTACTTC

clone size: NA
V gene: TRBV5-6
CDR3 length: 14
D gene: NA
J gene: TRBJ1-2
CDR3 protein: CASSSPNGANGYTF
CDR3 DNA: TGTGCCAGCAGCTCACCGAACGGGGCTAATGGCTACACCTTC

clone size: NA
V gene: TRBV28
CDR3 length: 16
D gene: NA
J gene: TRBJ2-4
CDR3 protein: CASSLLGSTRGNIQYF
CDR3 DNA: TGTGCCAGCAGTTTATTAGGCAGCACTAGGGGAAACATTCAGTACTTC

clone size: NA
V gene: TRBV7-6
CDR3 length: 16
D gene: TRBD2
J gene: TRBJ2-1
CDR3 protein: CASSLRGGLAGVEQFF
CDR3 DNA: TGTGCCAGCAGCTTACGTGGGGGATTAGCGGGAGTTGAGCAGTTCTTC

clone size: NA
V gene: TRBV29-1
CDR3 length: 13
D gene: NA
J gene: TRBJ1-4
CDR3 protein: CSVVPGVDEKLFF
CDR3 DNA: TGCAGCGTTGTTCCAGGGGTAGACGAAAAACTGTTTTTT

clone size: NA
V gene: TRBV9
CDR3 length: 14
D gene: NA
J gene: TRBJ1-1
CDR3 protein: CASSVGDWNTEAFF
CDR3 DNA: TGTGCCAGCAGCGTCGGGGACTGGAACACTGAAGCTTTCTTT

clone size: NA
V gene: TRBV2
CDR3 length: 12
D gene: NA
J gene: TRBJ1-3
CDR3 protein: CATQGAGNTIYF
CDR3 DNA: TGTGCCACACAGGGCGCTGGAAACACCATATATTTT

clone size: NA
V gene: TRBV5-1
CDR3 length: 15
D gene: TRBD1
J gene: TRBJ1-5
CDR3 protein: CASSVGTGGNQPQHF
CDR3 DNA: TGCGCCAGCAGCGTCGGGACAGGGGGCAATCAGCCCCAGCATTTT

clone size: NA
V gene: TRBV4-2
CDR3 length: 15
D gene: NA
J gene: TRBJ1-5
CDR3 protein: CASSQAPGNNQPQHF
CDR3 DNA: TGTGCCAGCAGCCAGGCGCCAGGGAATAATCAGCCCCAGCATTTT

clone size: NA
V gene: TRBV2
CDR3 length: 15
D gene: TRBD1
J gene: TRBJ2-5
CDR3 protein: CASNGETGGQETQYF
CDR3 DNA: TGTGCCAGCAATGGGGAGACAGGGGGGCAAGAGACCCAGTACTTC

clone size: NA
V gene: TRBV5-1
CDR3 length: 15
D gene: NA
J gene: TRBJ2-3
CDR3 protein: CASSLQDWGMDTQYF
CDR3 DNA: TGCGCCAGCAGCTTGCAGGACTGGGGGATGGATACGCAGTATTTT

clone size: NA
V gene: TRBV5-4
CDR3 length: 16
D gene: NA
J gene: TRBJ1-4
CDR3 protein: CASSLGLRGINEKLFF
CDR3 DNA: TGTGCCAGCAGCTTGGGTCTGCGGGGGATTAATGAAAAACTGTTTTTT

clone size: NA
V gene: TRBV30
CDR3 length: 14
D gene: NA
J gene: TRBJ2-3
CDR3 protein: CAWSPGASTDTQYF
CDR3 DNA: TGTGCCTGGAGTCCGGGGGCGAGCACAGATACGCAGTATTTT

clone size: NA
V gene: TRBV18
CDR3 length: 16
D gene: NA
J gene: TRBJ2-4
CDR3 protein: CASSPPRAGKSDIQYF
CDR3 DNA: TGTGCCAGCTCACCACCGAGGGCCGGGAAGAGTGACATTCAGTACTTC

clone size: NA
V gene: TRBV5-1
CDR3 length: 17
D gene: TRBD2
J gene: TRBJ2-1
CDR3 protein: CASSLGTGLAPAREQFF
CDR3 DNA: TGCGCCAGCAGCTTGGGCACCGGACTAGCACCGGCACGGGAGCAGTTCTTC

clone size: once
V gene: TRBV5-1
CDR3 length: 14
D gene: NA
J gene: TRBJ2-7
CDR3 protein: CASSLAPPDYEQYF
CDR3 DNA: TGCGCCAGCAGCTTGGCACCGCCCGACTACGAGCAGTACTTC

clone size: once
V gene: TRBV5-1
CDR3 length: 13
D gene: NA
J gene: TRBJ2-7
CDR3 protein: CASTKGSPLEQYF
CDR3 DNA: TGCGCCAGCACCAAAGGGAGCCCCCTCGAGCAGTACTTC

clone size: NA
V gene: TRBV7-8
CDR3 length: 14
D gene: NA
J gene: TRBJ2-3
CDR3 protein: CASSFGLTTDTQYF
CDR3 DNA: TGTGCCAGCAGCTTCGGACTTACCACAGATACGCAGTATTTT

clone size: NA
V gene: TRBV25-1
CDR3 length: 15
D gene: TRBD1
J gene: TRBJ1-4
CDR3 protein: CASTETGGAGEKLFF
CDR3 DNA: TGTGCCAGCACTGAGACAGGGGGCGCGGGTGAAAAACTGTTTTTT

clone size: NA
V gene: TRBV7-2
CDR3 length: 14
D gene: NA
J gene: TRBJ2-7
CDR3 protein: CASSPGTGNPEQYF
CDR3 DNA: TGTGCCAGCAGTCCTGGGACGGGAAATCCTGAGCAGTACTTC

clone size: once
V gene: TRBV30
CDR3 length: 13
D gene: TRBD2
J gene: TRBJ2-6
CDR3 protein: CAWGRAGANVLTF
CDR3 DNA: TGTGCCTGGGGGAGGGCTGGGGCCAACGTCCTGACTTTC

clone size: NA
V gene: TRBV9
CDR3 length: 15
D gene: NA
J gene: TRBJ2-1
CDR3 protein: CASSVRAGHDNEQFF
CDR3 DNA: TGTGCCAGCAGCGTAAGAGCGGGACACGACAATGAGCAGTTCTTC

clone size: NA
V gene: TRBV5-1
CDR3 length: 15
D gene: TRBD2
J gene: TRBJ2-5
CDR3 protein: CASSRWASGQETQYF
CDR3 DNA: TGCGCCAGCAGCCGGTGGGCTAGCGGTCAAGAGACCCAGTACTTC

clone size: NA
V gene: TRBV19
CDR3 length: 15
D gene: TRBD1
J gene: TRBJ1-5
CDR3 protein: CASSSGTGGYQPQHF
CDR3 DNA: TGTGCCAGTAGCTCCGGGACAGGGGGGTATCAGCCCCAGCATTTT

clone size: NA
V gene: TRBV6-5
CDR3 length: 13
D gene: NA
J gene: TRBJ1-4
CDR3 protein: CASRNHEGEKLFF
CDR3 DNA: TGTGCCAGCAGGAACCACGAGGGGGAAAAACTGTTTTTT

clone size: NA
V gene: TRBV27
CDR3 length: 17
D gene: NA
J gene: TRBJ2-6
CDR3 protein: CASRSPGYRSGANVLTF
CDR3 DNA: TGTGCCAGCAGGTCCCCAGGGTACCGCTCTGGGGCCAACGTCCTGACTTTC

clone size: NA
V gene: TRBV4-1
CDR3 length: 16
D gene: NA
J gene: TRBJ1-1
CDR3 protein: CASSPRDRVVDTEAFF
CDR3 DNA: TGCGCCAGCAGCCCCAGGGACCGGGTCGTGGACACTGAAGCTTTCTTT

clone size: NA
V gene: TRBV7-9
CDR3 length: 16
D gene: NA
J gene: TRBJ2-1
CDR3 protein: CASSQHNLDRYNEQFF
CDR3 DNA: TGTGCCAGCAGCCAACACAACTTGGACCGATACAATGAGCAGTTCTTC

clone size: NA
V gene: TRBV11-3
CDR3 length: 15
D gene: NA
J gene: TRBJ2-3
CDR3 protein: CASSSDSAGTDTQYF
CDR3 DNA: TGTGCCAGCAGCTCAGATAGCGCAGGCACAGATACGCAGTATTTT

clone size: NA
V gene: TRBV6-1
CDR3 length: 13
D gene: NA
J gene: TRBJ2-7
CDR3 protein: CASSDPLLGQQYF
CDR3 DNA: TGTGCCAGCAGTGACCCCTTATTAGGCCAGCAGTACTTC

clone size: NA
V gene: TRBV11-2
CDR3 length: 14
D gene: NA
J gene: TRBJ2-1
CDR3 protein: CASRPQRTYNEQFF
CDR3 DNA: TGTGCCAGCAGGCCACAGAGAACATACAATGAGCAGTTCTTC

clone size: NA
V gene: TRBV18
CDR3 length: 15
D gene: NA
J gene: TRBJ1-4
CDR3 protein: CASSPLREGVGKLFF
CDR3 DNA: TGTGCCAGCTCACCCCTCCGGGAGGGGGTTGGAAAACTGTTTTTT

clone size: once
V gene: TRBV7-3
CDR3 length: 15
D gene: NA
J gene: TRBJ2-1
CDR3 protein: CASSLGEGTYNEQFF
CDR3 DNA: TGTGCCAGCAGCTTAGGTGAGGGAACCTACAATGAGCAGTTCTTC

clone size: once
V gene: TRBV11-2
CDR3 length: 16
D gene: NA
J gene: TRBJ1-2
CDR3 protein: CASSPMIQSPNYGYTF
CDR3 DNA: TGTGCCAGCAGCCCGATGATCCAGTCCCCTAACTATGGCTACACCTTC

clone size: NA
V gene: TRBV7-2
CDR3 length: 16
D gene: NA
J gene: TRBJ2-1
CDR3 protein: CASRQEAGLSYNEQFF
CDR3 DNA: TGTGCCAGCAGACAAGAGGCGGGACTCTCCTACAATGAGCAGTTCTTC

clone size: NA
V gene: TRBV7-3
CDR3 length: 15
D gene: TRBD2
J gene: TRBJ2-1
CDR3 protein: CASRPGGSKYNEQFF
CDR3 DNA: TGTGCCAGCCGGCCCGGCGGGAGTAAGTACAATGAGCAGTTCTTC

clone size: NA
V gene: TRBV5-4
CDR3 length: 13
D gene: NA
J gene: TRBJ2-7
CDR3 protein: CASSRGLAYEQYF
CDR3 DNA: TGTGCCAGCAGCAGGGGACTCGCCTACGAGCAGTACTTC

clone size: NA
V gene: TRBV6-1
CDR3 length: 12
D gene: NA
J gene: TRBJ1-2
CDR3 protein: CVGQNINYGYTF
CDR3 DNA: TGTGTTGGACAGAACATCAACTATGGCTACACCTTC

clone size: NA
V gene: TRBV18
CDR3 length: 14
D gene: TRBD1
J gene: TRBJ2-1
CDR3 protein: CASSGQGAYNEQFF
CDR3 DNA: TGTGCCAGCTCAGGACAGGGGGCTTACAATGAGCAGTTCTTC

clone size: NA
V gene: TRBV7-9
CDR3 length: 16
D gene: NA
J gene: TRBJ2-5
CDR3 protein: CASSLGGAPGRETQYF
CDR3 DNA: TGTGCCAGCAGCTTAGGGGGGGCTCCCGGGAGAGAGACCCAGTACTTC

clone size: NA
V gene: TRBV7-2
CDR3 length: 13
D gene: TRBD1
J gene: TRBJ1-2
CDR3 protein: CASSPDRGSGYTF
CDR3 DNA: TGTGCCAGCAGCCCGGACAGGGGAAGCGGCTACACCTTC

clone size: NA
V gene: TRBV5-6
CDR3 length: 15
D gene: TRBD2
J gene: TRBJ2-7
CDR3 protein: CASSTLAGFAYEQYF
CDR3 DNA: TGTGCCAGCAGCACGTTAGCGGGATTCGCCTACGAGCAGTACTTC

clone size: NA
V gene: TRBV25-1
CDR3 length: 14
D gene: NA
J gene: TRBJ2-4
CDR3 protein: CASSDYSSQTFQYF
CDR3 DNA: TGTGCCAGCAGTGACTACAGCTCCCAAACCTTTCAGTACTTC

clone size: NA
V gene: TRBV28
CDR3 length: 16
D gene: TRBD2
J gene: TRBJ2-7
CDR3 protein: CASRKLAGVLSYEQYF
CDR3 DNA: TGTGCCAGCAGAAAACTAGCGGGAGTTCTATCCTACGAGCAGTACTTC

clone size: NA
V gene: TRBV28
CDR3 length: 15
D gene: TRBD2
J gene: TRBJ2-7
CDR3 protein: CASSEPPGLAGEQYF
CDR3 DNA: TGTGCCAGCAGTGAGCCTCCGGGACTAGCAGGCGAGCAGTACTTC

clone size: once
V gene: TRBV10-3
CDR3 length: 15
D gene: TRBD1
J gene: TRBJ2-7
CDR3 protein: CAISESDRARYEQYF
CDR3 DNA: TGTGCCATCAGTGAGAGCGACAGGGCGCGATACGAGCAGTACTTC

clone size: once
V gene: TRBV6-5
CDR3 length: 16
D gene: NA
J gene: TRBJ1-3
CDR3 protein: CASSYSGLNSGNTIYF
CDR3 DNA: TGTGCCAGCAGTTACTCAGGACTGAACTCTGGAAACACCATATATTTT

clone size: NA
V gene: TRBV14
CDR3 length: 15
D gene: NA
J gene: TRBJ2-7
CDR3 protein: CASSQPGRGSYEQYF
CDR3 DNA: TGTGCCAGCAGCCAGCCGGGTCGGGGCTCCTACGAGCAGTACTTC

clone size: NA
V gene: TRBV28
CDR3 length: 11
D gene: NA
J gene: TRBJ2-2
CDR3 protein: CASTGAGELFF
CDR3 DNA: TGTGCCAGCACGGGAGCCGGGGAGCTGTTTTTT

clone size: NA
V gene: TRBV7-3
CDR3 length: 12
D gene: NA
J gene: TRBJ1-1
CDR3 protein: CASSLLQGEAFF
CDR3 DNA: TGTGCCAGCAGCTTATTGCAGGGTGAAGCTTTCTTT

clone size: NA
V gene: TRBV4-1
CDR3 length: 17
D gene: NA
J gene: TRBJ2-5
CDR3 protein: CASSQHGPRAGQETQYF
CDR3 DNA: TGCGCCAGCAGCCAACACGGCCCTCGGGCGGGACAAGAGACCCAGTACTTC

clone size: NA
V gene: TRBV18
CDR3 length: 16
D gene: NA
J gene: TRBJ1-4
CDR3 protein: CASSPLGGAANEKLFF
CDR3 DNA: TGTGCCAGCTCACCACTCGGGGGTGCAGCTAATGAAAAACTGTTTTTT

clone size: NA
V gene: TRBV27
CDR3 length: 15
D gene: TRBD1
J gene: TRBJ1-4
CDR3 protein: CASSGYRGANEKLFF
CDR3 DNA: TGTGCCAGCAGTGGCTACAGGGGTGCCAATGAAAAACTGTTTTTT

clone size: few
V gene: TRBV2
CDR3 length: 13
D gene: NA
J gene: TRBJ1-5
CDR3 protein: CASSEHGNQPQHF
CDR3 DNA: TGTGCCAGCAGTGAACATGGCAATCAGCCCCAGCATTTT

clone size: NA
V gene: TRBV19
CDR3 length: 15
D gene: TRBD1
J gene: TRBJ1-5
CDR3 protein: CASSISTGGRQPQHF
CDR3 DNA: TGTGCCAGTAGTATATCGACAGGGGGCAGACAGCCCCAGCATTTT

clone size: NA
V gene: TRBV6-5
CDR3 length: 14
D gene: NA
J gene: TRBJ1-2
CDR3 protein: CASTTPKTNYGYTF
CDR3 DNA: TGTGCCAGCACCACCCCTAAAACTAACTATGGCTACACCTTC

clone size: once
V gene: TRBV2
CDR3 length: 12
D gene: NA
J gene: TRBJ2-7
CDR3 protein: CASSGTSSEQYF
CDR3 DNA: TGTGCCAGCAGTGGGACCTCCTCCGAGCAGTACTTC

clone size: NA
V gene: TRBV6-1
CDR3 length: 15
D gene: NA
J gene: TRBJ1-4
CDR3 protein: CASSKWGATNEKLFF
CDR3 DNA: TGTGCCAGCAGTAAATGGGGTGCAACTAATGAAAAACTGTTTTTT